These T cell receptor beta chains were read from a single sample in a study of blood T cells in healthy people across ages. TCRdb redid the calling of the 5' RACE reads with MiXCR, one entry per CDR3 protein. This sample yields approximately 580,000 distinct CDR3 sequences, of which about 25% are seen a single time; roughly 9% belongs to the top ten. The same specimen was also included in a second study, on T cells of mothers and their children.

Sequencing was performed on blood. The receptors stem from a boy between 5 and 17 years old in good health. Each CDR3 is given with its conserved first and last residue. Each record gives: V gene, J gene, clone size, D gene, CDR3 protein, CDR3 DNA. D genes are given only for firm matches. Rows give clone size only sometimes, using once, few, many, or a class for an expanded clone.

v_call: TRBV14; j_call: TRBJ2-1; clone_size: few; d_call: TRBD2; cdr3_aa: CASSQEVAGSSYNEQFF; cdr3_nt: TGTGCCAGCAGCCAAGAGGTAGCGGGGAGCTCCTACAATGAGCAGTTCTTC
v_call: TRBV27; j_call: TRBJ2-5; clone_size: NA; d_call: NA; cdr3_aa: CASKTAHSVETQYF; cdr3_nt: TGTGCCAGCAAAACAGCCCACTCGGTTGAGACCCAGTACTTC
v_call: TRBV7-6; j_call: TRBJ2-2; clone_size: many; d_call: NA; cdr3_aa: CASSLSGGGELFF; cdr3_nt: TGTGCCAGCAGCTTAAGCGGCGGAGGGGAGCTGTTTTTT
v_call: TRBV18; j_call: TRBJ1-1; clone_size: NA; d_call: NA; cdr3_aa: CASSPQGGTEAFF; cdr3_nt: TGTGCCAGCTCACCACAGGGTGGGACTGAAGCTTTCTTT
v_call: TRBV27; j_call: TRBJ1-2; clone_size: many; d_call: NA; cdr3_aa: CASSPSGFGYGYTF; cdr3_nt: TGTGCCAGCAGTCCCTCGGGATTTGGCTATGGCTACACCTTC
v_call: TRBV29-1; j_call: TRBJ2-3; clone_size: few; d_call: NA; cdr3_aa: CSVALGTVSTDTQYF; cdr3_nt: TGCAGCGTTGCCCTAGGGACGGTTAGCACAGATACGCAGTATTTT
v_call: TRBV7-6; j_call: TRBJ2-7; clone_size: NA; d_call: NA; cdr3_aa: CASSARQDPYEQYF; cdr3_nt: TGTGCCAGCAGCGCGAGACAGGACCCCTACGAGCAGTACTTC
v_call: TRBV7-2; j_call: TRBJ2-1; clone_size: few; d_call: NA; cdr3_aa: CASSLDYSSYNEQFF; cdr3_nt: TGTGCCAGCAGTTTGGACTACAGCTCCTACAATGAGCAGTTCTTC
v_call: TRBV30; j_call: TRBJ2-3; clone_size: NA; d_call: TRBD2; cdr3_aa: CAWSRGGGATDTQYF; cdr3_nt: TGTGCCTGGAGTAGGGGCGGGGGGGCCACAGATACGCAGTATTTT
v_call: TRBV7-8; j_call: TRBJ2-7; clone_size: NA; d_call: NA; cdr3_aa: CASSLAQDEQYF; cdr3_nt: TGTGCCAGCAGCTTAGCGCAAGACGAGCAGTACTTC
v_call: TRBV7-9; j_call: TRBJ2-7; clone_size: many; d_call: NA; cdr3_aa: CASSLELYEQYF; cdr3_nt: TGTGCCAGCAGCTTGGAGCTCTACGAGCAGTACTTC
v_call: TRBV12-3/TRBV12-4; j_call: TRBJ2-6; clone_size: NA; d_call: NA; cdr3_aa: CASRNSGANVLTF; cdr3_nt: TGTGCCAGCAGAAACTCTGGGGCCAACGTCCTGACTTTC
v_call: TRBV29-1; j_call: TRBJ2-3; clone_size: NA; d_call: TRBD1; cdr3_aa: CSVEKQGPDTQYF; cdr3_nt: TGCAGCGTTGAGAAACAGGGGCCAGATACGCAGTATTTT
v_call: TRBV29-1; j_call: TRBJ2-3; clone_size: NA; d_call: NA; cdr3_aa: CSVEPPEYPIDTQYF; cdr3_nt: TGCAGCGTTGAACCGCCCGAATATCCGATAGATACGCAGTATTTT
v_call: TRBV29-1; j_call: TRBJ2-3; clone_size: few; d_call: TRBD2; cdr3_aa: CSVDTSGGVDTQYF; cdr3_nt: TGCAGCGTTGATACTAGCGGGGGGGTCGATACGCAGTATTTT
v_call: TRBV4-3; j_call: TRBJ1-2; clone_size: NA; d_call: TRBD1; cdr3_aa: CASGQVGQGGHYGYTF; cdr3_nt: TGCGCCAGCGGCCAAGTCGGGCAGGGGGGACACTATGGCTACACCTTC
v_call: TRBV6-5; j_call: TRBJ1-1; clone_size: many; d_call: NA; cdr3_aa: CASSHLNTEAFF; cdr3_nt: TGTGCCAGCAGTCATCTGAACACTGAAGCTTTCTTT
v_call: TRBV28; j_call: TRBJ1-6; clone_size: once; d_call: NA; cdr3_aa: CASRPTDGNSPLHF; cdr3_nt: TGTGCCAGCAGGCCTACAGATGGGAATTCACCCCTCCACTTT
v_call: TRBV11-3; j_call: TRBJ2-1; clone_size: NA; d_call: TRBD1; cdr3_aa: CASSLGTGGHEQFF; cdr3_nt: TGTGCCAGCAGCCTGGGGACAGGGGGTCATGAGCAGTTCTTC
v_call: TRBV7-2; j_call: TRBJ1-5; clone_size: NA; d_call: TRBD1; cdr3_aa: CASSPSLVGQGDQPQHF; cdr3_nt: TGTGCCAGCAGCCCCTCCCTTGTGGGACAGGGGGATCAGCCCCAGCATTTT
v_call: TRBV5-1; j_call: TRBJ2-1; clone_size: NA; d_call: NA; cdr3_aa: CASSSALQHYNEQFF; cdr3_nt: TGCGCCAGCAGCTCGGCCTTACAACACTACAATGAGCAGTTCTTC
v_call: TRBV25-1; j_call: TRBJ1-1; clone_size: few; d_call: NA; cdr3_aa: CASSATGNTEAFF; cdr3_nt: TGTGCCAGCAGCGCGACAGGGAACACTGAAGCTTTCTTT
v_call: TRBV10-3; j_call: TRBJ1-5; clone_size: NA; d_call: NA; cdr3_aa: CAITEGGNQPQHF; cdr3_nt: TGTGCCATCACAGAGGGGGGGAATCAGCCCCAGCATTTT
v_call: TRBV19; j_call: TRBJ2-7; clone_size: NA; d_call: NA; cdr3_aa: CASGWGDPSSYEQYF; cdr3_nt: TGTGCCAGTGGCTGGGGGGACCCCAGCTCCTACGAGCAGTACTTC
v_call: TRBV5-4; j_call: TRBJ1-5; clone_size: few; d_call: NA; cdr3_aa: CASSLSPVSNQPQHF; cdr3_nt: TGTGCCAGCAGCTTAAGTCCAGTTAGCAATCAGCCCCAGCATTTT